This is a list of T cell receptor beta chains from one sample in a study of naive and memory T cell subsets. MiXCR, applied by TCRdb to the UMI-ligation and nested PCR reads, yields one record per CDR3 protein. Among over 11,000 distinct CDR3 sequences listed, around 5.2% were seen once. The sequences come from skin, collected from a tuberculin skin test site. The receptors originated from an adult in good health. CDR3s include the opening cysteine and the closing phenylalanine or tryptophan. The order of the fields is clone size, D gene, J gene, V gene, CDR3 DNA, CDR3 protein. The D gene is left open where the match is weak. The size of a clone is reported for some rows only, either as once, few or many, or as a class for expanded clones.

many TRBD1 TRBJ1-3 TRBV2 TGTGCCAGCACGGGACAGTATTCTGGAAACACCATATATTTT CASTGQYSGNTIYF
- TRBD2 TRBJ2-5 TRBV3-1 TGTGCCAGCAGCCAAGTGGCTAGCGGGGGGGCCGTCACCCAGTACTTC CASSQVASGGAVTQYF
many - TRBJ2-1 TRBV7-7 TGTGCTAGCAGTATAGGGACCAGCAACTTCAATGAGCAGTTCTTC CASSIGTSNFNEQFF
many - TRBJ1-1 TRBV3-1 TGTGCCAGCAGCCTGGGGAGGGCAAACGAAGCTTTCTTT CASSLGRANEAFF
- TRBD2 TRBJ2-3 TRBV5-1 TGCGCCAGCAAAGCGGGACCGGAGAGCGATACGCAGTATTTT CASKAGPESDTQYF
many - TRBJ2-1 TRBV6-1 TGTGCCAGCAGTGAAGGAGTCTTGGCAGGGGGGCGCAATGAGCAGTTCTTC CASSEGVLAGGRNEQFF
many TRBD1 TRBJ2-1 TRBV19 TGTGCCAGTACCCCACAGGGGCGAACTTCCTACAATGAGCAGTTCTTC CASTPQGRTSYNEQFF
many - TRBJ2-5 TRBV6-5 TGTGCCAGCTCCCTTCAGTTCGTTGAGGAGACCCAGTACTTC CASSLQFVEETQYF
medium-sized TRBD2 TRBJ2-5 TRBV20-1 TGCAGTGCTAGTAGAGGACTAGGGCAAGAGACCCAGTACTTC CSASRGLGQETQYF
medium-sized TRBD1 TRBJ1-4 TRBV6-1 TGTGCCAGCAGTCGACAGGGGGACGAAAAACTGTTTTTT CASSRQGDEKLFF
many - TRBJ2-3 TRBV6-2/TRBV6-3 TGTGCCAGCAGTCCCATTGCGGGGACTGGAGATACGCAGTATTTT CASSPIAGTGDTQYF
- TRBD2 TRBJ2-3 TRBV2 TGTGCCAGCAGAGGGACTAGCGGGGGGGCTGGGGGGTTTCATACGCAGTATTTT CASRGTSGGAGGFHTQYF
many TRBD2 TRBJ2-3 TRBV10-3 TGTGCCATCAGTACTTCGACTAGCGGGGCGGATACGCAGTATTTT CAISTSTSGADTQYF
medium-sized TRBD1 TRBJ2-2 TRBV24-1 TGTGCCACCAGTGAAGGGGGCTCGGTCACCGGGGAGCTGTTTTTT CATSEGGSVTGELFF
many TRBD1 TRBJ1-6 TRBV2 TGTGCCAGCAGTCAACAGGGGGGGGATTCACCCCTCCACTTT CASSQQGGDSPLHF
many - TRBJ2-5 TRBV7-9 TGTGCCAGCAGCTTAGGCGCCAGAAAAGAGACCCAGTACTTC CASSLGARKETQYF
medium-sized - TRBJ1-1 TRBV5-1 TGCGCCAGCAGCTTTACAGCAAACACTGAAGCTTTCTTT CASSFTANTEAFF
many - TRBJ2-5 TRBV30 TGTGCCTGGAGTGTCGGAACGCAATTTCGGGTCCAGTACTTC CAWSVGTQFRVQYF
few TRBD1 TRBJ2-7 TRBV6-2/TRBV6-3 TGTGCCAGCATCAAAGGGAGGACAGGGTCCTACGAGCAGTACTTC CASIKGRTGSYEQYF
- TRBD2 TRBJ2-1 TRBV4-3 TGCGCCAGCAGCCAAATAGCGGGGGGGCCGAACAATGAGCAGTTCTTC CASSQIAGGPNNEQFF
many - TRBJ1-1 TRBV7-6 TGTGCCAGCAGCTTAGTTTGGGGGGCGCGAGACACTGAAGCTTTCTTT CASSLVWGARDTEAFF
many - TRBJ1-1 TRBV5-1 TGCGCCAGCAGCTCGGGAGGGTACGTGAACACTGAAGCTTTCTTT CASSSGGYVNTEAFF
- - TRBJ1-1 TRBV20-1 TGCAGTGCTAGAGATGACAGAACCGGGGCCCAAGCTTTCTTT CSARDDRTGAQAFF
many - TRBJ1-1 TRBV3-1 TGTGCCAGCAGCCCTGGGGTGGCCACTGAAGCTTTCTTT CASSPGVATEAFF
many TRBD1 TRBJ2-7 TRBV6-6 TGTGCCAGCAGTTACCCACTCCGCCCGGGACAGTCGACCTACGAGCAGTACTTC CASSYPLRPGQSTYEQYF
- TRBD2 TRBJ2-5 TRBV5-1 TGCGCCAGCAGCTTGTTCGCCCTAGCGGGAGGAGAGACCCAGTACTTC CASSLFALAGGETQYF
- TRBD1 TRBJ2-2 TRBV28 TGTGCCAGCAGTTTCGACAGGGGGTACACCGGGGAGCTGTTTTTT CASSFDRGYTGELFF
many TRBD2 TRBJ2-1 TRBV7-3 TGTGCCAGCAGCTTAAGCGGGGGGGCCTTCGGTGAGCAGTTCTTC CASSLSGGAFGEQFF
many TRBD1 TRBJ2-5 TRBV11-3 TGTGCCAGCAGCCGGGGACAGGGAGCCCAGTACTTC CASSRGQGAQYF
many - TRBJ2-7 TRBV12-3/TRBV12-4 TGTGCCAGCAGCCCCCAGGGACGGTCATCCTACGAGCAGTACTTC CASSPQGRSSYEQYF
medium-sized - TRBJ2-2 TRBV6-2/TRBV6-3 TGTGCCAGCATAAGGACAGCGAACACCGGGGAGCTGTTTTTT CASIRTANTGELFF
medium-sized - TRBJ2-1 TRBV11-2 TGTGCCAGCAGCTTCGGCCCGAAGGAGTTCTTC CASSFGPKEFF
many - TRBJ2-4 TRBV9 TGTGCCAGCAGCGTAGGATTTTCGGGGGTCGGAGCCAAAAACATTCAGTACTTC CASSVGFSGVGAKNIQYF
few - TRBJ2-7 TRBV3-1 TGTGCCAGCAGCCGGACGAGTATCTCCTACGAGCAGTACTTC CASSRTSISYEQYF
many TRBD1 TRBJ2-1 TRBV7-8 TGTGCCAGCCTTCACTACTTCCGACAGGGGAGCTCCTACAATGAGCAGTTCTTC CASLHYFRQGSSYNEQFF
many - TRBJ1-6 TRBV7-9 TGTGCCAGCAGCTCCCTGGGGGATCCTGGGGCACCCCTCCACTTT CASSSLGDPGAPLHF
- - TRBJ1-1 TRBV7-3 TGTGCCAGCAGCTTTTCGCAACGGAGAACTGAAGCTTTCTTT CASSFSQRRTEAFF
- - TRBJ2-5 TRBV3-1 TGTGCCAGCAGGGTCATGGGGGAGACCCAGTACTTC CASRVMGETQYF
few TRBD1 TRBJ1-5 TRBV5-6 TGTGCCAGCAGCTACACCGGGACAGGGGATGATCAGCCCCAGCATTTT CASSYTGTGDDQPQHF
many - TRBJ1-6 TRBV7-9 TGTGCCAGCAGCTTAGGAGCCTCAAATTCACCCCTCCACTTT CASSLGASNSPLHF
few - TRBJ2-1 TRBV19 TGTGCCAGTAGTATAGAACCCCGATCCCTCATTAATGAGCAGTTCTTC CASSIEPRSLINEQFF
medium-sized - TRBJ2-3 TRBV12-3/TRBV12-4 TGTGCCAGCAGTCTCAACACATGGAACACAGATACGCAGTATTTT CASSLNTWNTDTQYF
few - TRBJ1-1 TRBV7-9 TGTGCCAGCAGCTTAGTAGGGAGGAACACTGAAGCTTTCTTT CASSLVGRNTEAFF
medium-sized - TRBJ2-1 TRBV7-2 TGTGCCAGCAGCCGTTTAACGGGTGATGAGCAGTTCTTC CASSRLTGDEQFF
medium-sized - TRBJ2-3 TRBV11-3 TGTGCCAGCAGCTTAGGGGCTAGCACAGATACGCAGTATTTT CASSLGASTDTQYF
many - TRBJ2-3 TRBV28 TGTGCCAGCAGCCGAGTTGGCGGGGAGGATACGCAGTATTTT CASSRVGGEDTQYF
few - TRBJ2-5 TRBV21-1 TGTGCCAGCAGCAAAGCGTGTATCCTGACAGGGGCCTTCCAAGAGACCCAGTACTTC CASSKACILTGAFQETQYF
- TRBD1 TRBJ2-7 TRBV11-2 TGTGCCAGCAGCCTGACCGGGACAGGGCTCTACGAGCAGTACTTC CASSLTGTGLYEQYF
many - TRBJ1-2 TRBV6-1 TGTGCCAGCAGTGAAGGGTACTATGGCTACACCTTC CASSEGYYGYTF
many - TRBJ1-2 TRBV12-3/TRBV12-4 TGTGCCAGCAGTTTGTCGTGTCAGGGCCCCGAGACGTTC CASSLSCQGPETF
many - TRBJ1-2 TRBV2 TGTGCCAGCAGTAGTATAGTGGCGGCGGACTATGGCTACACCTTC CASSSIVAADYGYTF
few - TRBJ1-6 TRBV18 TGTGCCAGCTCACCCAGTGACGGCCATAATTCACCCCTCCACTTT CASSPSDGHNSPLHF
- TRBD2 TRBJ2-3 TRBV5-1 TGCGCCAGCAGCTTGGGCTCTAGCGGGGCCACAGGTACGCAGTATTTT CASSLGSSGATGTQYF
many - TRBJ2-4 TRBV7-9 TGTGCCAGCAGACAGGACAGTTCCAAAAACATTCAGTACTTC CASRQDSSKNIQYF
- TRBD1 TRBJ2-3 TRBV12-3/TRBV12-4 TGTGCCAGCACAGGGGGCGTGACGCAGTATTTT CASTGGVTQYF